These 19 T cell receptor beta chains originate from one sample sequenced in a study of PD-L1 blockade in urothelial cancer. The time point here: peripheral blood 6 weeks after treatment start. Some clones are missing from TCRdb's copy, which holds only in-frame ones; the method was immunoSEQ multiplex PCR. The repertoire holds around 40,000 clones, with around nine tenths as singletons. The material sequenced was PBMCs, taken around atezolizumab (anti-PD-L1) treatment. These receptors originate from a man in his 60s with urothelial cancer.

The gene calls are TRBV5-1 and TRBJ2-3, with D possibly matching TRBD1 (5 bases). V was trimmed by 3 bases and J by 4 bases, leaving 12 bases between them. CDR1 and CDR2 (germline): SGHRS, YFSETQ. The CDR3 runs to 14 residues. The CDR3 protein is CASSWAGASDTQYF. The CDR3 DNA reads TGCGCCAGCAGCTGGGCTGGGGCGTCAGATACGCAGTATTTT. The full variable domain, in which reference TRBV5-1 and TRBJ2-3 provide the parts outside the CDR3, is KAGVTQTPRYLIKTRGQQVTLSCSPISGHRSVSWYQQTPGQGLQFLFEYFSETQRNKGNFPGRFSGRQFSNSRSEMNVSTLELGDSALYLCASSWAGASDTQYFGPGTRLTVL.

The CDR3 DNA reads TGCACCAGCAGCCAAGATCTTACAGGGGAAGGCAATGAGCAGTTCTTC. This codes for CTSSQDLTGEGNEQFF. The chain couples TRBV1 to TRBJ2-1; TRBD1, the table's D call, lacks a check against the DNA. TRBV1 is annotated as a pseudogene. The CDR3 sequence is 16 residues long.

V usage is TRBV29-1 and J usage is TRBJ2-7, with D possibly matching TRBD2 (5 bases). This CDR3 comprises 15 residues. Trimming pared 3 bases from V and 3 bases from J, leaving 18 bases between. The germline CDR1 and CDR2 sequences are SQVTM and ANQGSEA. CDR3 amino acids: CSVEVEDGLIYEQYF. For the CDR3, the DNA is TGCAGCGTTGAGGTGGAGGACGGCCTTATCTACGAGCAGTACTTC.

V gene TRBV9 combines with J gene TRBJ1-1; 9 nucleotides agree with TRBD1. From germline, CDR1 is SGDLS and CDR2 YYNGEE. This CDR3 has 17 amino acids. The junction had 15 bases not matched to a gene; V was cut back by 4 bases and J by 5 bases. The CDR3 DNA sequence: TGTGCCAGCAGCCAGGCCCTCGGGACAGGGAAAGGGACTGAAGCTTTCTTT. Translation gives CASSQALGTGKGTEAFF.

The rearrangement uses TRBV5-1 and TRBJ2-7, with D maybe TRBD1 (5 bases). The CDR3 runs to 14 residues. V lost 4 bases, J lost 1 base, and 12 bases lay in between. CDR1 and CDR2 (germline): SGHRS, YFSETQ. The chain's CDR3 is CASSRDSSSYEQYF. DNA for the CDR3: TGCGCCAGCAGCCGCGACAGCAGTTCCTACGAGCAGTACTTC.

CDR3 bases: TGTGCCAGCAGCTTAAATAGCAGGACAGGCAATCAGCCCCAGCATTTT. Its protein product is CASSLNSRTGNQPQHF. The chain recombines TRBV7-9 with TRBJ1-5; TRBD1 might be the D (6 bases). Germline loops: CDR1 SEHNR, CDR2 FQNEAQ (reference sequence). V dropped 2 bases and J dropped 2 bases, with 13 bases sitting between them. The CDR3 is 16 residues long.

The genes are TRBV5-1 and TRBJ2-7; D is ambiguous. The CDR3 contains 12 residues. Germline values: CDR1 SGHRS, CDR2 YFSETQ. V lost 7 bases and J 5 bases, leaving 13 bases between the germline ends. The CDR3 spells CASLRTVNEQYF. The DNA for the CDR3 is TGCGCCAGCCTCCGTACGGTTAACGAGCAGTACTTC.

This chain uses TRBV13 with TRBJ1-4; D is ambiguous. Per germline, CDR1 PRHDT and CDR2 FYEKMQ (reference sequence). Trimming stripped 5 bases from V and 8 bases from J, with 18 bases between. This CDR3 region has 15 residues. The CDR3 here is CASSVGANIAEKLFF. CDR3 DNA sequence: TGTGCCAGCAGCGTGGGCGCGAACATAGCGGAAAAACTGTTTTTT.

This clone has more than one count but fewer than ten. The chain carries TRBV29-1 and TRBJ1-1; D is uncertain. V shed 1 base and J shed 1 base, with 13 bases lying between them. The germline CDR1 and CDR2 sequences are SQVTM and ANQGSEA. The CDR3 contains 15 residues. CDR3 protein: CSVEGRRLRNTEAFF. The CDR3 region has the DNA TGCAGCGTTGAAGGTAGGCGGCTAAGGAACACTGAAGCTTTCTTT. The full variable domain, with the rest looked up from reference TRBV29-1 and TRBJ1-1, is SAVISQKPSRDICQRGTSLTIQCQVDSQVTMMFWYRQQPGQSLTLIATANQGSEATYESGFVIDKFPISRPNLTFSTLTVSNMSPEDSSIYLCSVEGRRLRNTEAFFGQGTRLTVV.

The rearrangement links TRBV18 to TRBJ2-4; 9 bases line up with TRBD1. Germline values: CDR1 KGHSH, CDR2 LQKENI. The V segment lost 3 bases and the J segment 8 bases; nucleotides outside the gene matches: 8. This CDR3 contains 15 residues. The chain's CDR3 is CASSPPGQGGDIQYF. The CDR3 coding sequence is TGTGCCAGCTCACCTCCGGGACAGGGAGGGGACATTCAGTACTTC.

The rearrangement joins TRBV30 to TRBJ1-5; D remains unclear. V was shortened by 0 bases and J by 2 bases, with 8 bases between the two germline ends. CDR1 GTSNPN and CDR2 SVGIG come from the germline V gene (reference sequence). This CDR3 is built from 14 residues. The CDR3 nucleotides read TGTGCCTGGAGTGTACGTCAGGGCAATCAGCCCCAGCATTTT. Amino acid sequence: CAWSVRQGNQPQHF.

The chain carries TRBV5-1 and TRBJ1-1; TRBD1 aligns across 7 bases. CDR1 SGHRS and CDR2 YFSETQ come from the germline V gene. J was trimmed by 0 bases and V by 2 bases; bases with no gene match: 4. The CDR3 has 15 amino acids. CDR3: CASSLGQAMNTEAFF. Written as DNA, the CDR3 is TGCGCCAGCAGCTTAGGACAGGCTATGAACACTGAAGCTTTCTTT.

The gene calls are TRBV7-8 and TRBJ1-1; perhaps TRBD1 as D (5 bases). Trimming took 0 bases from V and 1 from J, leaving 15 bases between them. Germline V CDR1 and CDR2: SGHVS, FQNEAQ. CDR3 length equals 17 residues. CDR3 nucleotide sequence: TGTGCCAGCAGCTTAGCTGGGCAGGGCACCCCGAACACTGAAGCTTTCTTT. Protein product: CASSLAGQGTPNTEAFF.

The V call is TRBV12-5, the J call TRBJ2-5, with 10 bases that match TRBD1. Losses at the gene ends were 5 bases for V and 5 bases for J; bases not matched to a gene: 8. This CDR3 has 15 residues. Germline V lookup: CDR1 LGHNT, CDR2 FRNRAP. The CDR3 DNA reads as TGTGCTAGTGGTGAGGGACAGGGGAGTCGCGAGACCCAGTACTTC. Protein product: CASGEGQGSRETQYF.

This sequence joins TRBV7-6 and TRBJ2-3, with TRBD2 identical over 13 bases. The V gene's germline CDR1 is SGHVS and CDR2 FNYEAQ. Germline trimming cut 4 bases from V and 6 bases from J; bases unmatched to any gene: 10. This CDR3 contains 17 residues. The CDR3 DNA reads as TGTGCCAGCAGCTCACTAGCGGGAGGGGGGATTCTGGATACGCAGTATTTT. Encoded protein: CASSSLAGGGILDTQYF.

As DNA, the CDR3 is TGCGCCAGCAGCTTGGGGACAGGGAATACTGAAGCTTTCTTT. Amino acids: CASSLGTGNTEAFF. The chain recombines TRBV5-1 with TRBJ1-1; 8 positions agree with TRBD1. Germline CDR1 SGHRS, CDR2 YFSETQ. The junction had 3 bases not matched to a gene; V was cut back by 0 bases and J by 5 bases. There are 14 residues in the CDR3.

CDR3 protein: CASSRQGLREKLFF. CDR3 in DNA: TGTGCCAGCAGCCGACAGGGGTTGAGGGAAAAACTGTTTTTT. This chain joins TRBV5-4 and TRBJ1-4; 8 nucleotides agree with TRBD1. Germline CDR1 and CDR2: SGHNT and YYREEE (reference sequence). J gave up 8 bases and V 4 bases, and 7 bases lay outside the gene matches. CDR3 size: 14 residues.

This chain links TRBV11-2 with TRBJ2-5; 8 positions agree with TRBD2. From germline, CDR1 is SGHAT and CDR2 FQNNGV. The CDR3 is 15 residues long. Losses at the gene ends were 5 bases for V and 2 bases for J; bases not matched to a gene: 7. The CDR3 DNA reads TGTGCCAGCAGCACGGGGGGGGTTTGGCAAGAGACCCAGTACTTC. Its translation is CASSTGGVWQETQYF.

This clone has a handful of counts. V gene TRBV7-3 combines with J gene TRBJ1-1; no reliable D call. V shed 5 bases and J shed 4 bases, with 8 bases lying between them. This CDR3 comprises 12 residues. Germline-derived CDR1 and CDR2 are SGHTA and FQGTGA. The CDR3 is CASSAPGTEAFF. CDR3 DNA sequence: TGTGCCAGCAGCGCCCCCGGCACTGAAGCTTTCTTT.